The clone carrying this T cell receptor (beta chain) has a handful of counts. The antigen is not known. This sample was included in a study of T-cell memory formation after mild COVID-19. V shed 0 bases and J shed 5 bases, with 13 bases lying between them. The germline CDR1 and CDR2 sequences are MGHRA and YSYEKL. The CDR3 is 15 residues long. Study observations and caveats: Some responding clones appeared in pre-infection memory, suggesting cross-reactive memory joined.

5'RACE primed at constant segments yielded TCR alpha and TCR beta cDNA libraries bearing sample barcodes and UMIs. Each CDR3 protein is one row after TCRdb ran MiXCR on the 5' RACE reads. The sample comprises some 100,000 distinct CDR3 sequences, 11% of which are singletons, and about two fifths rests with the top ten. The receptor comes from a young man who had mild COVID-19 (a few samples of this study predate the infection). Cell type and time point are not known. The chain carries TRBV4-1 and TRBJ2-5; a weak D match, TRBD2 (6 bases). Sequencing was carried out using PBMCs or a T cell subset sorted from them (not recorded which). CDR3: CASSQDLREDETQYF. In DNA form, the CDR3 reads TGCGCCAGCAGCCAAGATCTGAGGGAGGACGAGACCCAGTACTTC.